This TCR beta chain stems from a study of vaccination effects on CD4 cells after COVID-19. The ViraFEST assay expanded antigen-specific CD4+ T cells with viral peptide pools before sequencing. Culture lasted roughly 9 days before CD4+ T cell isolation. Vaccine recipients lacked prior SARS-CoV-2 infection and had negative nucleocapsid antibodies. This clone was counted once. The antigen is unknown. TCRdb keeps only in-frame clones here, not all; method: immunoSEQ multiplex PCR. The table has tens of thousands of clones, roughly 70% seen once; the top ten hold approximately 24%. The sequence came from a human donor who received a COVID-19 vaccine. The sample in question was CD4+ T cells from PBMCs cultured with HCoV-OC43 spike peptides, obtained before COVID-19 vaccination. Subset noted: HCoV-OC43 spike overlapping peptide pool stimulation.

The CDR3 DNA follows: TGTGCCAGCAGAGCCGGGACAGGGGGTTGGGAGACCCAGTACTTC. Amino acid sequence: CASRAGTGGWETQYF. This rearrangement joins TRBV6-5 to TRBJ2-5; 11 bases agree with TRBD1. The trim removed 6 bases at V and 5 bases at J, leaving 8 bases unmatched. Germline V CDR1 and CDR2: MNHEY, SVGAGI. The CDR3 consists of 15 residues.